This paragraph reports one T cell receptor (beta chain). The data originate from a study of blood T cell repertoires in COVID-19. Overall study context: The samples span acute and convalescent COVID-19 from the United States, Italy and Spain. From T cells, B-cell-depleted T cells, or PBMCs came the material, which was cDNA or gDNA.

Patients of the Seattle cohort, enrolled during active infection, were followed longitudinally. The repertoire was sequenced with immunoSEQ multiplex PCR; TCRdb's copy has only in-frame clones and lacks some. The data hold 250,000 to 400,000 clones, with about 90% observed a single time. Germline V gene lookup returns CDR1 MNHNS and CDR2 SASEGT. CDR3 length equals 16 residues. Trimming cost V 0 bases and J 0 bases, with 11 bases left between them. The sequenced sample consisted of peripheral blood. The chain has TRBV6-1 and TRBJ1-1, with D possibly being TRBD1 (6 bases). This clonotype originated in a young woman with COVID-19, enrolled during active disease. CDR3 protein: CASSEARGAVNTEAFF. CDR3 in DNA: TGTGCCAGCAGTGAAGCTCGGGGGGCTGTGAACACTGAAGCTTTCTTT.